This TCR beta chain stems from a study of T cell clonality in common variable immunodeficiency. There are 17 residues in the CDR3. The V and J ends lost 0 bases and 4 bases, in that order; junction bases with no gene match: 8. Germline V gives CDR1 SGHDN, CDR2 FVKESK. Method: immunoSEQ multiplex PCR; TCRdb's copy keeps in-frame clones and lacks some. The profile covers some 38,000 clones, none occurring a single time. This clone was counted at least ten times. The read gets to within 3 residues of the CDR3 end, and the germline J gene fills in the rest. Sequencing used peripheral blood mononuclear cells. This TCR came from a person aged 18 to 69 in good health. The chain links TRBV14 to TRBJ2-2; TRBD1 aligns across 7 bases. The DNA read from the CDR3 is TGTGCCAGCAGCCAAGATGAAACAGGGGCGGGCACCGGGGAG. Encoded protein: CASSQDETGAGTGE. The whole CDR3 region reads CASSQDETGAGTGELFF. Using reference TRBV14 and TRBJ2-2 for the parts outside the CDR3, the full variable domain is EAGVTQFPSHSVIEKGQTVTLRCDPISGHDNLYWYRRVMGKEIKFLLHFVKESKQDESGMPNNRFLAERTGGTYSTLKVQPAELEDSGVYFCASSQDETGAGTGELFFGEGSRLTVL.